This entry is about one T cell receptor (beta chain). This clonotype has a count of ten or more. Its antigen is unknown. The sample holds no much larger clone one base away, and base qualities are not on file. The record originates from a study of neurological immune-mediated disorders (dated by TCRdb to about 2019). For the study in its entirety: Among the 35 or so multiple sclerosis patients, relapsing-remitting MS was present in some 31 and secondary progressive MS was present in 3. Longitudinal HAM/TSP and healthy donors had 3 time-points each (about 3-45 month intervals). Peripheral blood TCR-beta repertoires from patients with HTLV-I-associated myelopathy (HAM/TSP), patients with multiple sclerosis, and healthy controls were compared in the study using UMI-based sequencing. The roughly 100 TCR-beta libraries included longitudinal samples, technical triplicates and paired sorted CD4+ and CD8+ T-cell subsets alongside PBMC samples. The cohort included 60 to 75 subjects: some 14 with HAM/TSP, roughly 34 with multiple sclerosis, and roughly 20 healthy controls. Points the paper makes about the study in general: Repertoires from 18 of 34 MS patients were grouped by phylogenetic analysis into a cluster of related CDR3 sequences, suggesting a possible repertoire-level signature. Across subjects, expanded clones never shared an identical CDR3 amino acid sequence, which suggests that the TCR-beta repertoires in every group were private. No association of the MS cluster with clinical or MRI features was observed, and the need for larger cohorts was stated by the authors. TCR clonal expansion was greatest in HAM/TSP patients and smallest in MS patients, who ranked below even healthy controls.

The sample's time point label is to be understood as: longitudinal time-point 3. For the unsorted PBMC libraries, 2 million PBMCs were stored in RNAlater at -80 degrees C until RNA extraction and were used to generate the libraries. Multiple sclerosis patients were enrolled in a US clinical protocol under which disease progression was evaluated by magnetic resonance imaging. Peripheral blood was subjected to Ficoll-Hypaque density gradient centrifugation to isolate PBMCs, which were then cryopreserved in liquid nitrogen. The CDR3 covers 14 residues, taking in both the cysteine and the phenylalanine. The only DNA kept is the CDR3, 42 bases in frame from the first base. The germline V gene gives CDR1 as SGHRS and CDR2 as YFSETQ. Relative to germline, V is 4 bases shorter and J is 8 bases shorter, with 18 bases between their ends. cDNA synthesis used template-switch 5'RACE with a primer carrying a 10-nucleotide random unique molecular identifier tagging each TCR transcript. Every sequencing run covered 15-18 subjects and yielded more than 200 million TCR-beta sequences. The RNeasy kit was used to extract total RNA. The KAPA Real-time Library Amplification kit was used to amplify TCR-beta VDJ regions with primers targeting the TCR constant region and the 5'RACE anchor. Sample indexes and Illumina adaptors were added in a first PCR, and a second PCR then increased library yield. After purification with Ampure beads, the TCR product of roughly 650 bp was size-selected on a 2% E-gel SizeSelection system. Before pooling, libraries had their quality checked on a Bioanalyzer, their concentration measured with Qubit, and their quantity determined with the Kapa Library Quantification kit. Libraries were sequenced paired-end 2 x 150 bp on an Illumina HiSeq 2500. To increase sequence diversity, roughly 24-32% phiX was spiked into each library pool. Under the source paper's analysis protocol: The quality-filtered reads were processed with the UMI-based MiGEC pipeline, whose error correction step removed more than 80% of the raw TCR sequences. IMGT germline references were used for aligning VDJ genes, and each clonotype was defined as a unique CDR3 amino acid sequence together with its V-J genes. VDJtools evaluated clonal expansion, Shannon diversity and CDR3 relatedness (CalcPairwiseDistances, ClusterSamples); CLCbio workbench built phylogenetic trees. Using coefficient-of-variation modelling across technical triplicates, the study counted a clone as expanded if it had at least 8 unique UMIs. TCRdb handled the public reads itself, with Q25 trimming in fastp and clone calling in MiXCR, and kept productive beta chains. When rows share a CDR3 protein, they turn into one entry using the most common DNA and genes. Here the V and J calls rest on TCRdb's processing, not on the authors' analysis. Across this sample there are approximately 89,000 distinct CDR3 sequences, with 4.3% seen only once. Less than 7.5% of the sample is in the top ten clones.

Recombination linked TRBV5-1 to TRBJ1-2; tentative D gene TRBD1, with 6 bases matching. What was sequenced was PBMCs. This clonotype was obtained from a woman aged 60-75 years with multiple sclerosis. The nucleotide sequence reads TGCGCCAGCAGCGGGGAGACAGGACGGTACGGCTACACCTTC. It is translated as CASSGETGRYGYTF.